This T cell receptor (beta chain) was recorded in a study of T-cell memory formation after mild COVID-19. MiXCR, applied by TCRdb to the 5' RACE reads, yields one record per CDR3 protein. The sample shows around 110,000 distinct CDR3 sequences, 12% of them seen only once. There are a few counts of this clonotype. CDR3 length equals 16 residues. Germline V lookup: CDR1 SGHNT, CDR2 YENEEA. V was clipped by 2 bases and J by 9 bases, with 20 bases between them. The chain employs TRBV11-3 and TRBJ2-1, with D tentatively TRBD2 (5 bases). The sample comprised PBMCs or a T cell subset sorted from them (not recorded which). This clonotype originated in an adult woman who had mild COVID-19 (a few samples of this study predate the infection). Cell type and time point are not known. CDR3 amino acids: CASSLREPDLSAEQFF. CDR3 nucleotide sequence: TGTGCCAGCAGCTTACGGGAACCCGACCTCAGTGCTGAGCAGTTCTTC.